This T cell receptor beta chain appears in the sequencing data of a study of blood T cell repertoires in COVID-19. Assay: immunoSEQ multiplex PCR; the TCRdb copy retains only in-frame clones and omits some. This table holds about 250,000 clones, around 81% found once. CDR1 MNHNY and CDR2 SVGAGI come from the germline V gene (reference sequence). V lost 6 bases and J lost 7; bases outside the gene matches: 11. CDR3 size: 15 residues. This sequence joins TRBV6-6 and TRBJ1-2; 10 bases line up with TRBD1. Sequencing used peripheral blood. The sequence came from a man aged 45 to 65 with active or convalescent COVID-19. The DNA for the CDR3 is TGTGCCAGCAGCTCACTCCCGGGACAGGGGTCTGGCTACACCTTC. As protein: CASSSLPGQGSGYTF.